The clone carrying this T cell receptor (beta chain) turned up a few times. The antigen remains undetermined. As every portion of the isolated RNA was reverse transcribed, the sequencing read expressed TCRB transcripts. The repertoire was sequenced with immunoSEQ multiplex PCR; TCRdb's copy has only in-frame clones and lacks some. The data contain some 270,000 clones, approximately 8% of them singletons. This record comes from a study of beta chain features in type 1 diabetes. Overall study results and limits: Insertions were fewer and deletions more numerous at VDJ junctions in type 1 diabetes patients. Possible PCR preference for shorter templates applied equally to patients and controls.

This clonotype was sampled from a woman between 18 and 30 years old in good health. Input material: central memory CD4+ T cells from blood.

The chain's CDR3 is CAAGTGLNTGELFF. The CDR3 DNA reads TGTGCCGCAGGAACGGGACTTAACACCGGGGAGCTGTTTTTT. The chain couples TRBV7-2 to TRBJ2-2; possibly TRBD2 for D (6 bases). The V and J ends lost 11 bases and 2 bases respectively, with 15 bases between them. The CDR3 runs to 14 residues. Germline assignment: CDR1 SGHTA and CDR2 FQGNSA.